The clone carrying this T cell receptor beta chain has a single count. In the authors' workflow: Nucleated cell counts were estimated from reference gene primer amplification. The protocol was immunoSEQ multiplex PCR, while the TCRdb copy is restricted to in-frame clones and leaves out a portion. That table furnishes V, J and clone size, whereas the DNA furnished D and trimming. The sample contains 52,000 or so clones, 70% to 90% of which appear only once. The sample is drawn from a study of blood T cell repertoires in COVID-19. The overall study: Acute and convalescent COVID-19 specimens originated in the United States, Italy and Spain. T cells, B-cell-depleted T cells, or PBMCs supplied cDNA or gDNA.

Sequencing was done on a sample of peripheral blood. The receptor was derived from a woman in her seventies with active COVID-19.

The CDR3 loop is CASSSSYSGANVLTF. As DNA, the CDR3 is TGTGCCAGCAGCTCTTCCTACTCTGGGGCCAACGTCCTGACTTTC. The chain recombines TRBV11-2 with TRBJ2-6; no firm D call. The CDR3 is 15 residues long. Germline lookup yields CDR1 SGHAT and CDR2 FQNNGV. Trimming took off 4 bases at V and 0 bases at J, with 7 bases between the two ends. Full variable domain (remainder filled in from reference TRBV11-2 and TRBJ2-6): EAGVAQSPRYKIIEKRQSVAFWCNPISGHATLYWYQQILGQGPKLLIQFQNNGVVDDSQLPKDRFSAERLKGVDSTLKIQPAKLEDSAVYLCASSSSYSGANVLTFGAGSRLTVL.